Reported below is one T cell receptor (beta chain). As yet, its antigen is unknown. Every depressed patient was matched in pairs with a non-depressed control on sex, age, current smoking status and body mass index. All participants were of European descent. The CDR3 loop spans 14 amino acids. The V gene's germline CDR1 is MRHNA and CDR2 SNTAGT. V lost 5 bases, J lost 6 bases, and 5 bases stayed unmatched. This sample was taken from a study of untreated major depressive disorder. The table came from immunoSEQ multiplex PCR; TCRdb's copy has only in-frame clones and leaves some out. The sample holds 20,000 or so clones; roughly 90% are singletons and the top ten take 0.5% to 0.65%. General study findings and limits: Depressed patients' CD4+ T cells carried increased TRBV05-01 (Vbeta 5.1) usage versus control CD4+ T cells.

This clonotype was obtained from a woman aged 40 to 55 with major depressive disorder. Sequencing input: CD4+ T cells from PBMCs. The chain employs TRBV6-4 and TRBJ2-2, with TRBD1 matching over 8 bases. The CDR3 nucleotides read TGTGCCAGCAGTCGGGACAGGTCATCCGGGGAGCTGTTTTTT. Residues: CASSRDRSSGELFF.